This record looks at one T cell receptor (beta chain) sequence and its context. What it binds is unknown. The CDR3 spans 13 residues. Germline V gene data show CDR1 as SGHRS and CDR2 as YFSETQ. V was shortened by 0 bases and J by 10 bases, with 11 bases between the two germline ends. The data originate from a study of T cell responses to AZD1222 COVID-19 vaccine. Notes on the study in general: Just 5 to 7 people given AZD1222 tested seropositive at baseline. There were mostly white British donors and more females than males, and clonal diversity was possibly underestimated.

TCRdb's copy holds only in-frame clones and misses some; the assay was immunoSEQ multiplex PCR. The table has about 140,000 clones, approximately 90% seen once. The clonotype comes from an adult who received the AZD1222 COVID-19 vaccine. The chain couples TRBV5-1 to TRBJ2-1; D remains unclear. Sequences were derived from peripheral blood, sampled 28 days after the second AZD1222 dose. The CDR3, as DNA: TGCGCCAGCAGCTTGGAACGGAGTTGGGAGCAGTTCTTC. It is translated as CASSLERSWEQFF.